This TCR beta chain originates from a study of blood T cell repertoires in COVID-19. About the research overall: There were acute and convalescent COVID-19 samples, and they came from the United States, Italy and Spain. T cells, B-cell-depleted T cells, or PBMCs supplied cDNA or gDNA.

The CDR3 length is 13 residues. With V trimmed by 6 bases and J by 5 bases, 7 bases remained unmatched. Germline V gene sequence: CDR1 SQVTM, CDR2 ANQGSEA. This clone was observed a handful of times. Authors' processing steps: For nucleated cells, counts were estimated from reference gene primer amplification. Sequencing used immunoSEQ multiplex PCR; TCRdb keeps in-frame clones, though not all of them. V and J calls and clone size are copied from that table; D and trimming were computed from the DNA. Altogether about 240,000 clones are present, around 87% being singletons, with the ten largest covering more than 6.5%.

The origin of this receptor is a woman in her 70s with active or convalescent COVID-19. J is TRBJ1-1 and V is TRBV29-1; 9 bases map to TRBD1. Specimen: peripheral blood. The CDR3 here is CSVATGGSTEAFF. The CDR3 nucleotides read TGCAGCGTAGCGACAGGGGGGAGTACTGAAGCTTTCTTT.